Below, one TCR beta chain is given with its context. This record comes from a study of control samples from healthy donors and cancer patients. Assay: immunoSEQ multiplex PCR; the TCRdb copy retains only in-frame clones and omits some. Of approximately 70,000 clones listed, 90% are singletons. Germline CDR1 reads MNHEY; CDR2 reads SVGAGI. The CDR3 extends over 13 amino acids. V shed 6 bases and J shed 6 bases, with 14 bases lying between them. The chain combines TRBV6-5 with TRBJ1-1, with a tentative D call TRBD1 (6 bases). This sequence was found in a woman in her forties or fifties with colorectal cancer. Sequenced sample: PBMCs. The CDR3 DNA sequence: TGTGCCAGCAGACAGGGTAGCAGGGCTGAAGCTTTCTTT. Protein sequence: CASRQGSRAEAFF.